These 5 T cell receptor beta chains share one sample of origin, sequenced in a study of CDR3 diversity in severe acne. TCRdb re-called the PCR reads through MiXCR, storing one row per CDR3 protein. Among approximately 79,000 distinct CDR3 sequences listed, about 52% were seen once. The sample taken for sequencing was blood. These receptors were obtained from a male donor in good health, serving as a control.

This clonotype has only a few counts. The chain carries TRBV24-1 and TRBJ2-5; TRBD2 is a possible D gene (7 bases). V dropped 7 bases and J dropped 2 bases, with 13 bases sitting between them. CDR1 and CDR2 from the germline V gene are KGHDR and SFDVKD. The CDR3 runs 14 residues. The CDR3 coding sequence is TGTGCCACCAGCGAGGGGGGGCCTCAAGAGACCCAGTACTTC. Its translation: CATSEGGPQETQYF.

Only a few counts were recorded for this clonotype. The chain links TRBV7-2 to TRBJ1-5; D is ambiguous. V lost 1 base and J 5 bases, leaving 6 bases between the germline ends. The CDR3 loop spans 13 amino acids. CDR1 and CDR2 (germline): SGHTA, FQGNSA. The CDR3 spells CASSLGLDQPQHF. CDR3 coding DNA: TGTGCCAGCAGCTTAGGGCTGGATCAGCCCCAGCATTTT.

Only a few counts were recorded for this clonotype. CDR3 DNA sequence: TGTGCCAGCAGTGACTCCGGGACTAGCGGGGCCTACAATGAGCAGTTCTTC. Encoded protein: CASSDSGTSGAYNEQFF. The chain is built from TRBV25-1 and TRBJ2-1, with 13 bases matching TRBD2. The V gene's germline CDR1 is MGHDK and CDR2 SYGVNS. Trimming took 3 bases from V and 2 from J; bases not matched to a gene: 4. The CDR3 sequence is 17 residues long.

This clonotype occurred once. Germline is not matched at one junction end, which may reflect a read error. The chain carries TRBV2 and TRBJ1-4; D remains unclear. This CDR3 contains 11 residues. Germline CDR1 reads SNHLY; CDR2 reads FYNNEI. CDR3 protein: CAGSEGGKPFF. CDR3 coding DNA: TGTGCCGGCAGTGAAGGTGGGAAACCATTTTTT.

This sequence joins TRBV28 and TRBJ1-4, with a possible D match to TRBD1 (5 bases). Trimming took 6 bases from V and 2 from J, leaving 13 bases between them. This CDR3 contains 15 residues. Germline lookup yields CDR1 MDHEN and CDR2 SYDVKM. Here the CDR3 reads CASSYTWGTNEKLFF. CDR3 sequence (DNA): TGTGCCAGCAGCTACACCTGGGGGACTAATGAAAAACTGTTTTTT.